One sample yielded the 10 T cell receptor beta chains listed below, sequenced in a study of T cells after yellow fever vaccination. TCRdb called the 5' RACE reads again in MiXCR, with one record for every CDR3 protein. The sample carries about 500,000 distinct CDR3 sequences, about a sixth recorded once. The specimen was PBMCs, collected 5 to 6 days after the first yellow fever vaccination. All receptors come from a man younger than 35 who received the YFV17D yellow fever vaccine.

This chain joins TRBV5-1 and TRBJ2-2; TRBD2 matches 11 bases. The CDR3 consists of 15 residues. Germline V CDR1 and CDR2: SGHRS, YFSETQ. V was pared by 10 bases and J by 4 bases, with 9 bases of the junction left unmatched. CDR3 nucleotide sequence: TGCGCCTGCTCGAGGACTAGCGGGCGCACCGGGGAGCTGTTTTTT. Its translation: CACSRTSGRTGELFF.

This clonotype was picked up many times. The chain employs TRBV20-1 and TRBJ1-1; D gene ambiguous. V lost 2 bases, J lost 13 bases, and 17 bases lay in between. CDR3 length: 12 residues. Germline values: CDR1 DFQATT, CDR2 SNEGSKA (reference sequence). The DNA for the CDR3 is TGCAGTGCTAGACCCCTAGGGCAGTACCGTTTCTTT. Its translation: CSARPLGQYRFF.

This clonotype was recorded a few times. The CDR3 DNA follows: TGCGCCAGCAGCCAAGGCCGACAGGGGGGAAAAGCCAAAAACATTCAGTACTTC. Protein: CASSQGRQGGKAKNIQYF. This sequence joins TRBV4-1 and TRBJ2-4; 9 nucleotides align to TRBD1. Germline loops: CDR1 MGHRA, CDR2 YSYEKL. This CDR3 spans 18 amino acids. V lost 1 base to trimming and J lost 0 bases; unmatched junction nucleotides: 7.

V and J are TRBV20-1 and TRBJ2-3; 7 positions match TRBD2. The junction had 1 base not matched to a gene; V was cut back by 7 bases and J by 0 bases. The germline V gene has CDR1 DFQATT and CDR2 SNEGSKA (reference sequence). CDR3 length: 12 residues. CDR3 nucleotide sequence: TGCAGTGGACTAGCTAGCACAGATACGCAGTATTTT. The encoded protein is CSGLASTDTQYF.

In this sample, this clonotype turned up a few times. V gene TRBV18 combines with J gene TRBJ1-5; D remains ambiguous. This CDR3 is 13 amino acids long. Germline V lookup: CDR1 KGHSH, CDR2 LQKENI. Trimming cost V 1 base and J 3 bases, with 4 bases left between them. CDR3 coding DNA: TGTGCCAGCTCACCACAAACCAATCAGCCCCAGCATTTT. This gives the protein CASSPQTNQPQHF.

The V gene is TRBV6-5, the J gene TRBJ1-1; 7 bases are shared with TRBD1. Per germline, CDR1 MNHEY and CDR2 SVGAGI. V was clipped by 5 bases and J by 6 bases; unmatched bases: 3. The CDR3 is made up of 12 amino acids. CDR3 protein: CASSITGAEAFF. As DNA, the CDR3 is TGTGCCAGCAGTATAACAGGGGCTGAAGCTTTCTTT.

Many counts were recorded for this clonotype. The genes are TRBV12-3 or TRBV12-4 and TRBJ1-1; D possibly corresponds to TRBD1 (5 bases). The CDR3 extends over 14 amino acids. V was trimmed by 4 bases and J by 2 bases, leaving 11 bases between them. CDR3 nucleotides: TGTGCCAGCAGTTCCTCGGACACCAACACTGAAGCTTTCTTT. Translating it yields CASSSSDTNTEAFF.

This clonotype has more than one count but fewer than ten. The chain employs TRBV27 and TRBJ2-3; D may be TRBD1 or TRBD2 (5 bases each). CDR3 length: 14 residues. V was pared by 8 bases and J by 0 bases, with 12 bases between. Looked up from germline, CDR1 is MNHEY and CDR2 is SMNVEV (reference sequence). The CDR3 here is CASSGTHSTDTQYF. CDR3 nucleotide sequence: TGTGCCAGCTCCGGGACGCATAGCACAGATACGCAGTATTTT.

At least ten counts were recorded for this clonotype. This sequence joins TRBV20-1 and TRBJ2-1; 8 bases match TRBD2. Germline V gene sequence: CDR1 DFQATT, CDR2 SNEGSKA (reference sequence). With 4 bases clipped from V and 0 bases from J, the junction kept 14 bases outside the gene matches. The CDR3 extends over 18 amino acids. Here the CDR3 reads CSATGRASGPGSYNEQFF. The CDR3 nucleotides read TGCAGTGCTACCGGGAGGGCTAGCGGGCCCGGCTCCTACAATGAGCAGTTCTTC.

This chain connects TRBV5-1 to TRBJ2-5; possibly TRBD1 for D (6 bases). Germline V gene lookup returns CDR1 SGHRS and CDR2 YFSETQ. The CDR3 has 14 amino acids. The V and J ends lost 4 bases and 3 bases respectively, with 13 bases between them. CDR3 loop: CASSKRTDEETQYF. The CDR3, as DNA: TGCGCCAGCAGCAAACGGACAGACGAAGAGACCCAGTACTTC. Full variable domain (outside the CDR3, taken from reference TRBV5-1 and TRBJ2-5): KAGVTQTPRYLIKTRGQQVTLSCSPISGHRSVSWYQQTPGQGLQFLFEYFSETQRNKGNFPGRFSGRQFSNSRSEMNVSTLELGDSALYLCASSKRTDEETQYFGPGTRLLVL.